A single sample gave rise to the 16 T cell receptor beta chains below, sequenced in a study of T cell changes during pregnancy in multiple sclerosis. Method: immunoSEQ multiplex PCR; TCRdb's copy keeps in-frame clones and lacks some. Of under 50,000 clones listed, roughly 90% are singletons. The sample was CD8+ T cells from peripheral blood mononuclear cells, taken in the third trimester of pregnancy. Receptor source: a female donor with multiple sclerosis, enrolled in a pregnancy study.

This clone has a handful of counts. Here the CDR3 DNA reads TGTGCCAGCAGCAAACTCCAGGGGGCCAGCTACGAGCAGTACTTC. This encodes CASSKLQGASYEQYF. V is TRBV21-1 and J is TRBJ2-7; the table's D call of TRBD1 was not tested on the DNA. TRBV21-1 is classified as a pseudogene. This CDR3 comprises 15 residues.

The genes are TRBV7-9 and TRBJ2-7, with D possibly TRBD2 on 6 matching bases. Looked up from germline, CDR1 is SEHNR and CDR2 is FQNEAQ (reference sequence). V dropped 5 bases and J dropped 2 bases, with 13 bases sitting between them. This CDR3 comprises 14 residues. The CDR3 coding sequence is TGTGCCAGCAGCCGCGTCGGGGGACCCTACGAGCAGTACTTC. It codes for CASSRVGGPYEQYF.

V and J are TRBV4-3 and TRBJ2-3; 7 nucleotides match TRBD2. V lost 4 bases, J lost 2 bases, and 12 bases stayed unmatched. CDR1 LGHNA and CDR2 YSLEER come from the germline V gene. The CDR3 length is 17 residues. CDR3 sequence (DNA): TGCGCCAGCAGCCCTCGTATGAGCGGGGACTACACAGATACGCAGTATTTT. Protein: CASSPRMSGDYTDTQYF.

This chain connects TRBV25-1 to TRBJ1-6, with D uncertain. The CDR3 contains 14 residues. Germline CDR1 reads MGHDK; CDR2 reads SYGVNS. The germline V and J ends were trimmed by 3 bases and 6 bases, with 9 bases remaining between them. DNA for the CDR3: TGTGCCAGCAGTGACGCGGCATCTAATTCACCCCTCCACTTT. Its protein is CASSDAASNSPLHF. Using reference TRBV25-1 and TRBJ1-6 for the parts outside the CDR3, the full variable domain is EADIYQTPRYLVIGTGKKITLECSQTMGHDKMYWYQQDPGMELHLIHYSYGVNSTEKGDLSSESTVSRIRTEHFPLTLESARPSHTSQYLCASSDAASNSPLHFGNGTRLTVT.

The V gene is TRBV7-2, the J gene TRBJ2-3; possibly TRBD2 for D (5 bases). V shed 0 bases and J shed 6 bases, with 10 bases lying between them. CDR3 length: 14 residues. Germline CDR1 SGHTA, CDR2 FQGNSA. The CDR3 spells CASSLAGDMDTQYF. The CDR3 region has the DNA TGTGCCAGCAGCTTAGCGGGAGATATGGATACGCAGTATTTT.

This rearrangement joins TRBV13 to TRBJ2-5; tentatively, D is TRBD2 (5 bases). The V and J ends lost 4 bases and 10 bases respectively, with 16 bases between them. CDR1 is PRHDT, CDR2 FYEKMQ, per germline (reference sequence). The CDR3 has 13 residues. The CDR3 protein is CASSSTGLRDQYF. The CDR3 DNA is TGTGCCAGCAGCTCTACCGGGCTCCGGGACCAGTACTTC. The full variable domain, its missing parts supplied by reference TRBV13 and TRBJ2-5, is AAGVIQSPRHLIKEKRETATLKCYPIPRHDTVYWYQQGPGQDPQFLISFYEKMQSDKGSIPDRFSAQQFSDYHSELNMSSLELGDSALYFCASSSTGLRDQYFGPGTRLLVL.

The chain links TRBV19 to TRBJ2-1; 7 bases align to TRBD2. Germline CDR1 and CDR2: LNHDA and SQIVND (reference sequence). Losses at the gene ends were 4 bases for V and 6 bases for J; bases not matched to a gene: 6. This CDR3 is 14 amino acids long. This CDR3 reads CASSNSGLSNEQFF. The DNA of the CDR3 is TGTGCCAGTAGTAATAGCGGGTTGTCCAATGAGCAGTTCTTC.

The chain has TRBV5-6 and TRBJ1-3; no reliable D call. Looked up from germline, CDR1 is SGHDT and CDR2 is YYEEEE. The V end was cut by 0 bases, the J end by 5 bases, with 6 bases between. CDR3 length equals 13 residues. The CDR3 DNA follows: TGTGCCAGCAGCTTGGAGAGGAGAAACACCATATATTTT. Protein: CASSLERRNTIYF. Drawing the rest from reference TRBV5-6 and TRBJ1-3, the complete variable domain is DAGVTQSPTHLIKTRGQQVTLRCSPKSGHDTVSWYQQALGQGPQFIFQYYEEEERQRGNFPDRFSGHQFPNYSSELNVNALLLGDSALYLCASSLERRNTIYFGEGSWLTVV.

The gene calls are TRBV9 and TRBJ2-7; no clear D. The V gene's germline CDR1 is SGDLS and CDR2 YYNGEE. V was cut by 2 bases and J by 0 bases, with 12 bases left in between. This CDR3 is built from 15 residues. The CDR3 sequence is CASSVYPESSYEQYF. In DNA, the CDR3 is TGTGCCAGCAGCGTGTACCCCGAGTCCTCCTACGAGCAGTACTTC.

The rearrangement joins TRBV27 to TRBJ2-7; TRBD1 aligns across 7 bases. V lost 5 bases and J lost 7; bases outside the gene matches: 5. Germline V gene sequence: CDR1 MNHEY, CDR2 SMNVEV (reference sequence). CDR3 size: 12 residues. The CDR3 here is CASSETGLEQYF. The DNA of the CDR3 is TGTGCCAGCAGTGAGACAGGGTTAGAGCAGTACTTC.

In DNA form, the CDR3 reads TGTGCCAGCAGCTCCTTCCAGGGGGCCAACGTCCTGACTTTC. Residues: CASSSFQGANVLTF. The chain couples TRBV11-2 to TRBJ2-6; D remains unclear. The CDR3 runs to 14 residues. Trimming removed 4 bases at V and 4 bases at J, with 8 bases between. CDR1 and CDR2 from the germline V gene are SGHAT and FQNNGV.

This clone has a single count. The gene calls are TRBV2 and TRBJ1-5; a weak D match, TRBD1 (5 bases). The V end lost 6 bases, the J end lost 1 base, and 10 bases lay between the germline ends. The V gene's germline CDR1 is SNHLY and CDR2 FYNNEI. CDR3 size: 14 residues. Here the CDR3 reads CASSQTESNQPQHF. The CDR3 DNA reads TGTGCCAGCAGCCAGACAGAAAGCAATCAGCCCCAGCATTTT.

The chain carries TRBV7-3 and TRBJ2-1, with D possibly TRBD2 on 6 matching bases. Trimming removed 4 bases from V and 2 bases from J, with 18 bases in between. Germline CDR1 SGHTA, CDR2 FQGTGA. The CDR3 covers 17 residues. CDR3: CASSSDLEGIPYNEQFF. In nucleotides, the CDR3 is TGTGCCAGCAGCTCGGACTTGGAGGGCATCCCCTACAATGAGCAGTTCTTC.

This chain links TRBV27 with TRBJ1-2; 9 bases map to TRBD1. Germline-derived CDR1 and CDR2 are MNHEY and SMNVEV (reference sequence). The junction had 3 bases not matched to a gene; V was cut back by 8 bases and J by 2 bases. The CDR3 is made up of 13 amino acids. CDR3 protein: CASRDRENYGYTF. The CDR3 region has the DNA TGTGCCAGCCGGGACAGGGAGAACTATGGCTACACCTTC.

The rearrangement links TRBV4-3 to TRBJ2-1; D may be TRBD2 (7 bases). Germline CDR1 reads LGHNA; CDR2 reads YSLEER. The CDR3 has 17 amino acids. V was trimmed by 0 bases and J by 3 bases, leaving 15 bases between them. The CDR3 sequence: CASSQDGGGGGYNEQFF. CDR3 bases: TGCGCCAGCAGCCAAGATGGGGGAGGGGGGGGCTACAATGAGCAGTTCTTC.

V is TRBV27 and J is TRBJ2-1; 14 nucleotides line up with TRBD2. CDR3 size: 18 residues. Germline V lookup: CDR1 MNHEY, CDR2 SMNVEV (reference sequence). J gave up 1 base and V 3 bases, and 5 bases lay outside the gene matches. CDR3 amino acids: CASSFLGLAGVSYNEQFF. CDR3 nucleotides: TGTGCCAGCAGTTTCTTGGGACTAGCGGGAGTTTCCTACAATGAGCAGTTCTTC.